The 10 T cell receptor beta chains below come from one sample, sequenced in a study of blood T cell repertoires in COVID-19. TCRdb's copy holds only in-frame clones and misses some; the assay was immunoSEQ multiplex PCR. The table records roughly 410,000 clones, approximately 90% of them present only once. The material sequenced was peripheral blood. The source of these receptors is a woman between 40 and 55 years old with COVID-19, enrolled during active disease.

CDR3 amino acids: CASSPDRTGNTIYF. The CDR3 coding sequence is TGTGCCAGCAGCCCAGACAGGACTGGAAACACCATATATTTT. The chain carries TRBV7-2 and TRBJ1-3; possible D gene TRBD1, 6 bases. V dropped 5 bases and J dropped 2 bases, with 10 bases sitting between them. CDR1 is SGHTA, CDR2 FQGNSA, per germline. CDR3 size: 14 residues. Full variable domain (remainder filled in from reference TRBV7-2 and TRBJ1-3): GAGVSQSPSNKVTEKGKDVELRCDPISGHTALYWYRQSLGQGLEFLIYFQGNSAPDKSGLPSDRFSAERTGGSVSTLTIQRTQQEDSAVYLCASSPDRTGNTIYFGEGSWLTVV.

This clone has only a few counts. This sequence joins TRBV27 and TRBJ1-1, with 7 bases matching TRBD1. Trimming cost V 4 bases and J 4 bases; bases outside gene matches: 3. The CDR3 has 13 residues. CDR1 is MNHEY and CDR2 is SMNVEV in the germline V gene (reference sequence). The CDR3 region has the DNA TGTGCCAGCAGTTACAACAGGGGCACTGAAGCTTTCTTT. As protein: CASSYNRGTEAFF.

V and J are TRBV14 and TRBJ1-2; 8 bases align to TRBD1. The V gene end was trimmed by 4 bases and the J gene end by 4 bases; junction bases not matched to a gene: 8. Germline assignment: CDR1 SGHDN and CDR2 FVKESK. The CDR3 is 15 amino acids. The CDR3 reads CASSPRRTGSYGYTF. In DNA form, the CDR3 reads TGTGCCAGCAGCCCGCGTCGGACAGGGAGCTATGGCTACACCTTC.

This clone was found a few times. The chain links TRBV7-9 to TRBJ1-5; tentatively, D is TRBD1 (5 bases). Germline-derived CDR1 and CDR2 are SEHNR and FQNEAQ (reference sequence). The CDR3 runs to 13 residues. With 5 bases removed from V and 5 bases from J, the gap between germline ends came to 10 bases. CDR3 nucleotide sequence: TGTGCCAGCAGCCAAACGGGGGATCAGCCCCAGCATTTT. It specifies CASSQTGDQPQHF. Using reference TRBV7-9 and TRBJ1-5 for the parts outside the CDR3, the full variable domain is DTGVSQNPRHKITKRGQNVTFRCDPISEHNRLYWYRQTLGQGPEFLTYFQNEAQLEKSRLLSDRFSAERPKGSFSTLEIQRTEQGDSAMYLCASSQTGDQPQHFGDGTRLSIL.

The chain uses TRBV28 and TRBJ1-2; tentatively, D is TRBD1 (5 bases). The ends were cut back, 3 bases at V and 4 bases at J, with 9 bases in the middle. The CDR3 consists of 13 residues. CDR1 is MDHEN, CDR2 SYDVKM, per germline. Written as DNA, the CDR3 is TGTGCCAGCAGTTTGGGACTGGCCTATGGCTACACCTTC. It is translated as CASSLGLAYGYTF.

The chain is built from TRBV10-3 and TRBJ1-2; 7 positions agree with TRBD1. The CDR3 contains 14 residues. J was trimmed by 7 bases and V by 6 bases; bases with no gene match: 11. Per the germline V gene, CDR1 is ENHRY and CDR2 is SYGVKD. The CDR3, as DNA: TGTGCCATCAGCGAACAGGGGATTTTCCGTGGCTACACCTTC. Protein: CAISEQGIFRGYTF.

The V and J genes are TRBV4-3 and TRBJ1-4, with 8 bases fitting TRBD1. V was pared by 1 base and J by 4 bases, with 2 bases of the junction left unmatched. The CDR3 is 15 residues long. CDR1 and CDR2 from the germline V gene are LGHNA and YSLEER. The CDR3 DNA sequence: TGCGCCAGCAGCCAAGCGGGACAGGATAATGAAAAACTGTTTTTT. Protein product: CASSQAGQDNEKLFF.

J is TRBJ2-7 and V is TRBV18, with 9 nucleotides matching TRBD1. V was clipped by 5 bases and J by 3 bases; unmatched bases: 11. There are 16 residues in the CDR3. Germline CDR1 reads KGHSH; CDR2 reads LQKENI. CDR3 protein: CASSSDRDRVLYEQYF. CDR3 DNA sequence: TGTGCCAGCTCATCCGACCGGGACAGGGTCCTCTACGAGCAGTACTTC.

V usage is TRBV5-1 and J usage is TRBJ1-6; D is ambiguous. This CDR3 has 20 residues. V gave up 4 bases and J gave up 0 bases, with 23 bases separating them. Germline CDR1 and CDR2: SGHRS and YFSETQ. The CDR3, as DNA: TGCGCCAGCAGCCCGATCGGGATTACTTCCATGAGCTCCTATAATTCACCCCTCCACTTT. This codes for CASSPIGITSMSSYNSPLHF.

This chain uses TRBV7-9 with TRBJ1-4; D not resolved. Germline CDR1 is SEHNR and CDR2 is FQNEAQ (reference sequence). The CDR3 consists of 15 residues. V was pared by 2 bases and J by 6 bases, with 13 bases between. DNA of the CDR3: TGTGCCAGCAGCTTATCCCTAACGCGGGATGAAAAACTGTTTTTT. As protein: CASSLSLTRDEKLFF.